The present entry profiles one TCR beta chain with its context. Its antigen is unidentified. The repertoire was sequenced with immunoSEQ multiplex PCR; TCRdb's copy has only in-frame clones and lacks some. The sample holds about 32,000 clones, roughly 86% seen once. This sample is drawn from a study of pediatric ulcerative colitis. General study findings and limits: A couple of rectal clonotypes were found only in ulcerative colitis patients, all of them.

This TCR was recovered from a boy younger than 18 with severe ulcerative colitis. Material for sequencing was blood.

The CDR3 bases are TGTGCCAGCAGTCCCCGGGACACTGTATCTTCACCCCTCCACTTT. It codes for CASSPRDTVSSPLHF. This chain uses TRBV7-8 with TRBJ1-6; weak D call: TRBD1 (6 bases). CDR1 is SGHVS, CDR2 FQNEAQ, per germline. The CDR3 consists of 15 residues. V gave up 6 bases and J gave up 9 bases, with 18 bases separating them. Full variable domain (missing parts from reference TRBV7-8 and TRBJ1-6): GAGVSQSPRYKVAKRGQDVALRCDPISGHVSLFWYQQALGQGPEFLTYFQNEAQLDKSGLPSDRFFAERPEGSVSTLKIQRTQQEDSAVYLCASSPRDTVSSPLHFGNGTRLTVT.